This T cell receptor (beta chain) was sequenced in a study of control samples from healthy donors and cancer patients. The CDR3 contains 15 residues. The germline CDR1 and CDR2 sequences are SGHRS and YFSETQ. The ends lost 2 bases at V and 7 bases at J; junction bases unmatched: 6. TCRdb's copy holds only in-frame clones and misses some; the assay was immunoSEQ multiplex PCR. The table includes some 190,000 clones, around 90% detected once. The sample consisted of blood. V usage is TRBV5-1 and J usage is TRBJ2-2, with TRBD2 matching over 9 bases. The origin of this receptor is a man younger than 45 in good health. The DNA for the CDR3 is TGCGCCAGCAGCTTTCCTAGCGGGGTCGACGGGGAGCTGTTTTTT. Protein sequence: CASSFPSGVDGELFF.